The rows below give T cell receptor beta chains drawn from one sample of a study of CD8+ T cells in alopecia areata. Libraries were prepared by immunoSEQ multiplex PCR; TCRdb keeps only in-frame clonotypes and omits some of them. The sample carries around 290,000 clones, roughly 60% recorded once. Sequenced here: CD4+ T cells sorted from blood, sampled at week 24, from a patient treated with tofacitinib. These TCRs come from a human donor with alopecia areata. The CDR3 runs from the conserved cysteine through the conserved F or W. Fields, in order: D gene, CDR3 length, J gene, clone size, V gene, CDR3 DNA, CDR3 protein. The D gene is left open where the match is weak. Size is stated for part of the rows, as once, few or many counts, or as a class when the clone is expanded.

-,13,TRBJ1-2,-,TRBV6-5,TGTGCCAGCAGTTACCCAAGCCAGGTCGGCTACACCTTC,CASSYPSQVGYTF
-,14,TRBJ1-5,once,TRBV30,TGTGCCTGGAGAATGGGGGGGCACAATCAGCCCCAGCATTTT,CAWRMGGHNQPQHF
-,11,TRBJ1-3,few,TRBV7-3,TGTGCCAGCAGCTTAGGAAACACCATATATTTT,CASSLGNTIYF
TRBD2,17,TRBJ2-1,-,TRBV29-1,TGCAGCGTTGTTGTACTAGCGGCGCTGAGCTCCTACAATGAGCAGTTCTTC,CSVVVLAALSSYNEQFF
-,13,TRBJ1-1,few,TRBV7-8,TGTGCCAGCAGCTCTACAATGAACACTGAAGCTTTCTTT,CASSSTMNTEAFF
-,16,TRBJ1-2,-,TRBV30,TGTGCCTGGAGTAACCTTGGGGTTAGATATAACTATGGCTACACCTTC,CAWSNLGVRYNYGYTF
TRBD1,22,TRBJ2-5,-,TRBV23-1,TGCGCCAGCAGTCGAAACCAAGGCCACCGGACAGGGGGAAAACCGTTTGGCGAGACCCAGTACTTC,CASSRNQGHRTGGKPFGETQYF
TRBD1,13,TRBJ1-2,once,TRBV2,TGTGCCAGCAGTGATACAGGGGGCTATGGCTACACCTTC,CASSDTGGYGYTF
-,14,TRBJ2-1,-,TRBV2,TGTGCCAGCAGTGATCGGGTGCACGACAATGAGCAGTTCTTC,CASSDRVHDNEQFF
TRBD1,15,TRBJ1-1,-,TRBV29-1,TGCAGCGTTGGACAGGGAAGTCTTTTCGGGACTGAAGCTTTCTTT,CSVGQGSLFGTEAFF
TRBD1,14,TRBJ2-7,-,TRBV11-2,TGTGCCACCAGAGAGGGACAGGCCTACGTTGAGCAGTACTTC,CATREGQAYVEQYF
-,11,TRBJ1-2,few,TRBV29-1,TGCAGCGTTGAGGAGGGAAACGGCTACACCTTC,CSVEEGNGYTF
-,15,TRBJ2-6,few,TRBV2,TGTGCCAGCAGTGAAGAGGGTGTTGGGGCCAACGTCCTGACTTTC,CASSEEGVGANVLTF
-,12,TRBJ2-7,few,TRBV5-1,TGCGCCAGCAGCTTTATGGGGGACGAGCAGTACTTC,CASSFMGDEQYF
-,13,TRBJ1-5,few,TRBV30,TGTGCCTGGAGTGAGTACAACAATCAGCCCCAGCATTTT,CAWSEYNNQPQHF
TRBD2,15,TRBJ2-1,-,TRBV2,TGTGCCAGCAGTACCGGGACTAGCGGGGGCTATGAGCAGTTCTTC,CASSTGTSGGYEQFF
-,12,TRBJ1-2,-,TRBV7-2,TGTGCCAGCAGCTTATGGGGCAGGGCCTACACCTTC,CASSLWGRAYTF
-,15,TRBJ1-1,-,TRBV9,TGTGCCAGCAGCGTAGGTGGTACAGGGAGGTCGGAAGCTTTCTTT,CASSVGGTGRSEAFF
-,14,TRBJ2-3,once,TRBV9,TGTGCCAGCAGCGTACTGGCTAACACAGATACGCAGTATTTT,CASSVLANTDTQYF
-,13,TRBJ1-1,-,TRBV30,TGTGCCTGGAGTGTTAGGGGTGGCACTGAAGCTTTCTTT,CAWSVRGGTEAFF
-,13,TRBJ1-4,-,TRBV15,TGTGCCACCAGCAAAGGGGAAAATGAAAAACTGTTTTTT,CATSKGENEKLFF
-,14,TRBJ1-1,-,TRBV5-1,TGCGCCAGCAGTTCCGGGAGGGCGGGCACTGAAGCTTTCTTT,CASSSGRAGTEAFF
TRBD1,13,TRBJ1-5,-,TRBV7-9,TGTGCCAGCCGGCGGGACAGGGATCAGCCCCAGCATTTT,CASRRDRDQPQHF
-,16,TRBJ2-6,-,TRBV5-1,TGCGCCAGCAGCTTGGGGATGAGCTCTGGGGCCAACGTCCTGACTTTC,CASSLGMSSGANVLTF
-,16,TRBJ1-2,-,TRBV5-1,TGCGCCAGCAGCATCGAGACAGGTCAAGCTAACTATGGCTACACCTTC,CASSIETGQANYGYTF
TRBD1,16,TRBJ1-6,-,TRBV10-3,TGTGCCATCACCCAGGGGGACTCCCCATATAATTCACCCCTCCACTTT,CAITQGDSPYNSPLHF
-,14,TRBJ2-7,-,TRBV27,TGTGCCAGCAGTTTGGGCAGGGCGGGCCACGAGCAGTACTTC,CASSLGRAGHEQYF
-,14,TRBJ2-3,-,TRBV9,TGTGCCAGCAGCGTAGACGAGCCCACAGATACGCAGTATTTT,CASSVDEPTDTQYF
-,13,TRBJ1-6,-,TRBV7-9,TGTGCCAGCAGCTTTAGTCCCATTTCACCCCTCCACTTT,CASSFSPISPLHF
-,13,TRBJ2-7,few,TRBV4-1,TGCGCCAGCAGCAAGCGAGACTCCTACGAGCAGTACTTC,CASSKRDSYEQYF
TRBD1,17,TRBJ1-5,few,TRBV4-1,TGCGCCAGCAGCCAAGGAACCGGGACAGGCCCCGAGTCCGCCCAGCATTTT,CASSQGTGTGPESAQHF
-,17,TRBJ1-1,once,TRBV4-1,TGCGCCAGCAGCCAAGGCCGGCGGCTACGGCTGGGGACTGAAGCTTTCTTT,CASSQGRRLRLGTEAFF
-,13,TRBJ1-6,-,TRBV6-5,TGTGCCACTCGAAGGACCGAGGGTTCACCCCTCCACTTT,CATRRTEGSPLHF
-,14,TRBJ2-7,-,TRBV19,TGTGCCAGTAGTATAGATCACAGTTCCTACGAGCAGTACTTC,CASSIDHSSYEQYF
TRBD1,15,TRBJ2-1,once,TRBV29-1,TGCAGCGTTGAAGGGGGGACAGAGGGTTACAATGAGCAGTTCTTC,CSVEGGTEGYNEQFF
TRBD1,14,TRBJ1-6,-,TRBV7-9,TGTGCCAGCAGCCCGGGACAGGGGTCTTCACCCCTCCACTTT,CASSPGQGSSPLHF
TRBD1,14,TRBJ1-2,few,TRBV19,TGTGCCAGCTCACTTCCACAGGGGGACTATGGCTACACCTTC,CASSLPQGDYGYTF
TRBD1,15,TRBJ2-6,-,TRBV18,TGTGCCAGCTCAGCCCAGGGGGCTGGGGCCAACGTCCTGACTTTC,CASSAQGAGANVLTF
TRBD1,12,TRBJ1-2,-,TRBV29-1,TGCAGCGTTGTCTTGACAGGGTATGGCTACACCTTC,CSVVLTGYGYTF
-,14,TRBJ1-5,-,TRBV30,TGTGCCTGGAGTGGTGGGACACCCAATCAGCCCCAGCATTTT,CAWSGGTPNQPQHF
-,16,TRBJ2-1,-,TRBV5-1,TGCGCCAGCAGTGACCCAACCAGACCCCCTTACAATGAGCAGTTCTTC,CASSDPTRPPYNEQFF
-,14,TRBJ2-5,-,TRBV7-2,TGTGCCAGCACCATTTCGGACGGAGAAGAGACCCAGTACTTC,CASTISDGEETQYF